The rows below give T cell receptor beta chains drawn from one sample of a study of blood T cells in healthy people across ages. Using its own MiXCR run on the 5' RACE reads, TCRdb lists one record per CDR3 protein. The top ten clones hold 2.5% to 3.5% of a sample with around 800,000 distinct CDR3 sequences, around 25% of them seen once. This sample was also put to use in a study of T cells of mothers and their children.

The sequencing sample was made of blood. These receptors originate from a boy between 10 and 17 years old in good health. Each CDR3 is given with its conserved first and last residue. Fields, in order: clone size, D gene, J gene, V gene, CDR3 DNA, CDR3 protein. A D gene is named only where the DNA matches it firmly. The listing skips clone size in some rows; elsewhere it reads once, few, many or a size class.

size: few; D: .; J: TRBJ2-5; V: TRBV5-1; DNA: TGCGCCAGCAGACCCCCTGGGGGGTTGACGGAGACCCAGTACTTC; CDR3: CASRPPGGLTETQYF
size: few; D: TRBD1; J: TRBJ2-2; V: TRBV7-7; DNA: TGTGCTAGCAGTCAACTACAGGGGGCTGGCGGGGAGCTGTTTTTT; CDR3: CASSQLQGAGGELFF
size: .; D: .; J: TRBJ2-7; V: TRBV5-1; DNA: TGCGCCAGCAGCTTGGGAGCGAGCGGGTCCGGATACGAGCAGTACTTC; CDR3: CASSLGASGSGYEQYF
size: .; D: TRBD1; J: TRBJ2-3; V: TRBV28; DNA: TGTGCCAGCAGTCCCGCCAGGACAGGGGTGACCACAGATACGCAGTATTTT; CDR3: CASSPARTGVTTDTQYF
size: .; D: .; J: TRBJ2-7; V: TRBV20-1; DNA: TGCAGTGCTAGGCGAGGGTACGAGCAGTACTTC; CDR3: CSARRGYEQYF
size: few; D: .; J: TRBJ2-2; V: TRBV25-1; DNA: TGTGCCAGCAGTGAGGGAAGAACAGGCGTAACCGGGGAGCTGTTTTTT; CDR3: CASSEGRTGVTGELFF
size: .; D: TRBD2; J: TRBJ2-3; V: TRBV7-8; DNA: TGTGCCAGCAGCCCTCGGGATAGCGGGGTGGATACGCAGTATTTT; CDR3: CASSPRDSGVDTQYF
size: .; D: .; J: TRBJ1-1; V: TRBV6-5; DNA: TGTGCCAGCAGCCAGTCGGACAATGAAGCTTTCTTT; CDR3: CASSQSDNEAFF
size: once; D: .; J: TRBJ2-6; V: TRBV5-1; DNA: TGCGCCAGCAGCTTGGGGAGCCGGGCCAACGTCCTGACTTTC; CDR3: CASSLGSRANVLTF
size: few; D: .; J: TRBJ2-5; V: TRBV15; DNA: TGTGCCACCAGCAGAGATCGGGTACTCCTCCAAGAGACCCAGTACTTC; CDR3: CATSRDRVLLQETQYF
size: few; D: .; J: TRBJ2-1; V: TRBV20-1; DNA: TGCAGTGCTAGGGGCCCTTGGGATGAGCAGTTCTTC; CDR3: CSARGPWDEQFF
size: few; D: .; J: TRBJ2-5; V: TRBV12-3/TRBV12-4; DNA: TGTGCCAGCAGTTTCGGGGCAGGGAAAGAGACCCAGTACTTC; CDR3: CASSFGAGKETQYF
size: .; D: .; J: TRBJ2-1; V: TRBV30; DNA: TGTGCCTGGAGGGAGGGGGTTGAGCAGTTCTTC; CDR3: CAWREGVEQFF
size: few; D: TRBD2; J: TRBJ2-4; V: TRBV6-5; DNA: TGTGCCAGCAGTTCTGGGGGGGTGCGGAACATTCAGTACTTC; CDR3: CASSSGGVRNIQYF
size: .; D: .; J: TRBJ2-1; V: TRBV5-1; DNA: TGCGCCAGCAGCTTGGAGGGGAGGGGGGATGAGCAGTTCTTC; CDR3: CASSLEGRGDEQFF
size: few; D: .; J: TRBJ1-6; V: TRBV20-1; DNA: TGCAGTGCTAGTAAGGGGTACTATAATTCACCCCTCCACTTT; CDR3: CSASKGYYNSPLHF
size: .; D: .; J: TRBJ1-6; V: TRBV12-3/TRBV12-4; DNA: TGTGCCAGCACTCCATCGACAGATGGTTCACCCCTCCACTTT; CDR3: CASTPSTDGSPLHF
size: .; D: .; J: TRBJ1-2; V: TRBV7-2; DNA: TGTGCCAGCAGCCCGCGGGTGGAGCGTGGCTACACCTTC; CDR3: CASSPRVERGYTF
size: .; D: .; J: TRBJ2-5; V: TRBV24-1; DNA: TGTGCCACCAGTGTAGGACGGGGAAAGGAGACCCAGTACTTC; CDR3: CATSVGRGKETQYF
size: few; D: .; J: TRBJ2-1; V: TRBV24-1; DNA: TGTGCCACCAGTGATCCCCTCGGGGGCAATGAGCAGTTCTTC; CDR3: CATSDPLGGNEQFF
size: .; D: .; J: TRBJ2-1; V: TRBV5-1; DNA: TGCGCCAGCAGGAAGGCGAATGAGCAGTTCTTC; CDR3: CASRKANEQFF
size: few; D: TRBD2; J: TRBJ2-1; V: TRBV7-9; DNA: TGTGCCAGCCTGAGGACTAGCGGGGTATATAATGAGCAGTTCTTC; CDR3: CASLRTSGVYNEQFF
size: few; D: .; J: TRBJ2-2; V: TRBV30; DNA: TGTGCCTGGAAGGGGACCGGGGAGCTGTTTTTT; CDR3: CAWKGTGELFF
size: .; D: TRBD1; J: TRBJ2-7; V: TRBV7-9; DNA: TGTGCCAGCAGCTCTGGACAGGGGACACGCGAGCAGTACTTC; CDR3: CASSSGQGTREQYF
size: .; D: .; J: TRBJ1-6; V: TRBV12-3/TRBV12-4; DNA: TGTGCCAGCAGTTTAGGACCCGGAGTGTATAATTCACCCCTCCACTTT; CDR3: CASSLGPGVYNSPLHF
size: .; D: .; J: TRBJ2-1; V: TRBV20-1; DNA: TGCAGTGCTGGACCCCTGACCGGGTACAATGAGCAGTTCTTC; CDR3: CSAGPLTGYNEQFF
size: .; D: TRBD1; J: TRBJ1-1; V: TRBV19; DNA: TGTGCCAGTGCAGACGGGACAGGGGCGAACACTGAAGCTTTCTTT; CDR3: CASADGTGANTEAFF
size: few; D: TRBD1; J: TRBJ2-1; V: TRBV7-8; DNA: TGTGCCAGCAGCTCAAAGCCGGGACAGGGGGCCCGCTACAATGAGCAGTTCTTC; CDR3: CASSSKPGQGARYNEQFF
size: few; D: TRBD2; J: TRBJ2-5; V: TRBV12-3/TRBV12-4; DNA: TGTGCCAGCAGTTCTCCCTCCGGGAGGAAAGAGACCCAGTACTTC; CDR3: CASSSPSGRKETQYF
size: .; D: TRBD2; J: TRBJ2-2; V: TRBV12-3/TRBV12-4; DNA: TGTGCCAGCAGTTTTGGGACTAGCGGGGACACCGGGGAGCTGTTTTTT; CDR3: CASSFGTSGDTGELFF
size: .; D: .; J: TRBJ2-2; V: TRBV30; DNA: TGTGCCTGGAGGATTCCGAACACCGGGGAGCTGTTTTTT; CDR3: CAWRIPNTGELFF
size: few; D: .; J: TRBJ2-7; V: TRBV6-2/TRBV6-3; DNA: TGTGCCAGCAGTTTCGAACCCGGGGGAATTTCCTACGAGCAGTACTTC; CDR3: CASSFEPGGISYEQYF
size: few; D: TRBD1; J: TRBJ2-7; V: TRBV5-1; DNA: TGCGCCAGCAGCTTGGCCATGGACAGGCCCTACGAGCAGTACTTC; CDR3: CASSLAMDRPYEQYF
size: .; D: TRBD1; J: TRBJ1-4; V: TRBV28; DNA: TGTGCCAGCAGTTTGGTGCCCGGACAGGGGAGGGAAAAACTGTTTTTT; CDR3: CASSLVPGQGREKLFF
size: .; D: .; J: TRBJ2-6; V: TRBV6-5; DNA: TGTGCCAGCAGCCACAGGGCTCCCGGGGCCAACGTCCTGACTTTC; CDR3: CASSHRAPGANVLTF
size: .; D: .; J: TRBJ2-5; V: TRBV6-1; DNA: TGTGCCAGCAGTGAACGGGTGGGGCAACAAGAGACCCAGTACTTC; CDR3: CASSERVGQQETQYF
size: .; D: TRBD1; J: TRBJ1-2; V: TRBV12-5; DNA: TGTGCTAGTGTAAGCCGGGACAGGGCTAACTATGGCTACACCTTC; CDR3: CASVSRDRANYGYTF
size: few; D: TRBD2; J: TRBJ2-7; V: TRBV20-1; DNA: TGCAGTGCTAGTGGTAGCGGGGGGGCCTCCGAGCAGTACTTC; CDR3: CSASGSGGASEQYF
size: few; D: TRBD1; J: TRBJ2-7; V: TRBV3-1; DNA: TGTGCCAGCAGCGGTAACCTGGGACAGAGCTCCTACGAGCAGTACTTC; CDR3: CASSGNLGQSSYEQYF
size: .; D: TRBD1; J: TRBJ2-3; V: TRBV10-2; DNA: TGCGCCAGCAGAGGGACAGGGGAGAAAGGGGCCACAGATACGCAGTATTTT; CDR3: CASRGTGEKGATDTQYF
size: few; D: .; J: TRBJ1-4; V: TRBV7-9; DNA: TGTGCCAGCAGCTTCGGGACGATAAATGAAAAACTGTTTTTT; CDR3: CASSFGTINEKLFF
size: .; D: .; J: TRBJ1-1; V: TRBV7-9; DNA: TGTGCCAGCAGCAATGTAATCAGTTTCGGCACTGAAGCTTTCTTT; CDR3: CASSNVISFGTEAFF
size: .; D: TRBD1; J: TRBJ2-5; V: TRBV15; DNA: TGTGCCACCAGCAAGTCAGACAGGGGGCCCAGGGAGACCCAGTACTTC; CDR3: CATSKSDRGPRETQYF
size: .; D: TRBD2; J: TRBJ2-1; V: TRBV5-1; DNA: TGCGCCAGCAGCTTGGCCCCGGGACTAGCGGCAAGCAATGAGCAGTTCTTC; CDR3: CASSLAPGLAASNEQFF
size: .; D: TRBD2; J: TRBJ2-4; V: TRBV12-3/TRBV12-4; DNA: TGTGCCAGCAGTTTATTTAGCGGGGGACCCAAAAACATTCAGTACTTC; CDR3: CASSLFSGGPKNIQYF
size: few; D: .; J: TRBJ2-5; V: TRBV4-1; DNA: TGCGCCAGCAGCCAACAAGACAGCCGGGACCAGTACTTC; CDR3: CASSQQDSRDQYF
size: .; D: .; J: TRBJ1-4; V: TRBV28; DNA: TGTGCCAGCAGTTCCGTGAGGAGGTTTCGAAAACTGTTTTTT; CDR3: CASSSVRRFRKLFF
size: few; D: TRBD1; J: TRBJ1-2; V: TRBV30; DNA: TGTGCCTGGCGACAGGGGGCGGACTATGGCTACACCTTC; CDR3: CAWRQGADYGYTF
size: many; D: .; J: TRBJ1-1; V: TRBV20-1; DNA: TGCAGTGCTAGAGCGGGACCTTCTGAAGCTTTCTTT; CDR3: CSARAGPSEAFF
size: .; D: TRBD1; J: TRBJ2-1; V: TRBV3-1; DNA: TGTGCCAGCAGCCCCCGAAGGACAGGACTTTACAATGAGCAGTTCTTC; CDR3: CASSPRRTGLYNEQFF
size: .; D: .; J: TRBJ1-4; V: TRBV5-1; DNA: TGCGCCAGCAGCTTGTCCCCCCCTACCCGGGAATTTGAGGAAAAACTGTTTTTT; CDR3: CASSLSPPTREFEEKLFF
size: few; D: .; J: TRBJ2-7; V: TRBV28; DNA: TGTGCCAGCCGAACAGGGGCGGGGGCATACTACGAGCAGTACTTC; CDR3: CASRTGAGAYYEQYF
size: .; D: .; J: TRBJ2-7; V: TRBV12-3/TRBV12-4; DNA: TGTGCCAGCAGTTTGGATCCTCAATCGAGGGAGCAGTACTTC; CDR3: CASSLDPQSREQYF
size: .; D: TRBD1; J: TRBJ1-2; V: TRBV20-1; DNA: TGCAGTGCTAGCGATCAGGGGGCGCGTGGCTACACCTTC; CDR3: CSASDQGARGYTF
size: many; D: .; J: TRBJ2-1; V: TRBV5-6; DNA: TGTGCCAGCAGCTTGAAACGGGTGATGTTCTTC; CDR3: CASSLKRVMFF